Listed below are T cell receptor beta chains from one sample, sequenced in a study of T cell responses to AZD1222 COVID-19 vaccine. Produced via immunoSEQ multiplex PCR; TCRdb's table is partial and in-frame only. The sample lists around 160,000 clones, about 93% occurring once. The sample was peripheral blood, taken on day 0 of AZD1222 vaccination. All receptors come from an adult in good health. Each CDR3 is given with its conserved first and last residue.

V: TRBV2
J: TRBJ1-1
CDR3: CASSEEALPGEAFF

V: TRBV29-1
J: TRBJ1-2
CDR3: CSVTFGVGYTF

V: TRBV19
J: TRBJ2-7
CDR3: CASSMGPASYEQYF

V: TRBV19
J: TRBJ1-5
CDR3: CASSLYRDRDFRAQHF

V: TRBV4-1
J: TRBJ1-6
CDR3: CASSHSGSPLHF

V: TRBV10-2
J: TRBJ1-4
CDR3: CASSESGGHGKLFF

V: TRBV18
J: TRBJ1-2
CDR3: CASSSGQGAIGYTF

V: TRBV11-2
J: TRBJ2-5
CDR3: CASSLDRLAGLVRETQYF

V: TRBV4-2
J: TRBJ1-1
CDR3: CASSQDRDFYTEAFF

V: TRBV11-2
J: TRBJ2-3
CDR3: CASSPDPRTDTQYF

V: TRBV10-2
J: TRBJ1-2
CDR3: CASSESTGYGYTF

V: TRBV5-4
J: TRBJ2-3
CDR3: CASRRTSGTSTDTQYF

V: TRBV10-3
J: TRBJ1-2
CDR3: CAISEGPWGYGYTF

V: TRBV7-3
J: TRBJ2-3
CDR3: CASSLGLLEDTQYF

V: TRBV4-1
J: TRBJ1-2
CDR3: CASSQDRGTANYGYTF

V: TRBV9
J: TRBJ2-3
CDR3: CASSPSGGTDTQYF

V: TRBV5-1
J: TRBJ1-2
CDR3: CASSSGNRASYGYTF

V: TRBV7-6
J: TRBJ2-7
CDR3: CASSHAGTSRGEQYF

V: TRBV18
J: TRBJ1-3
CDR3: CASSPPGTAFGNTIYF

V: TRBV18
J: TRBJ2-2
CDR3: CASSPQGGTVTGELFF

V: TRBV29-1
J: TRBJ1-2
CDR3: CSVRGNYGYTF

V: TRBV19
J: TRBJ1-4
CDR3: CASKQEKANEKLFF

V: TRBV12-3/TRBV12-4
J: TRBJ1-2
CDR3: CASSLLPIYGYTF

V: TRBV7-2
J: TRBJ1-6
CDR3: CASSSRQGQVSPLHF

V: TRBV6-5
J: TRBJ1-2
CDR3: CASSSHGQNYGYTF

V: TRBV12-3/TRBV12-4
J: TRBJ2-7
CDR3: CASCRTGSYEQYF

V: TRBV3-1/TRBV3-2
J: TRBJ2-3
CDR3: CASSQAASGPGTQYF

V: TRBV7-3
J: TRBJ2-1
CDR3: CASSLGAYNEQFF

V: TRBV7-9
J: TRBJ1-5
CDR3: CASSLDPDLGQPQHF

V: TRBV2
J: TRBJ2-7
CDR3: CASKIRLADYEQYF

V: TRBV5-1
J: TRBJ1-4
CDR3: CASSLGGDEKLFF

V: TRBV2
J: TRBJ2-1
CDR3: CASGGLAGGNEQFF

V: TRBV19
J: TRBJ2-4
CDR3: CASSSRPGGADIQYF

V: TRBV7-2
J: TRBJ2-7
CDR3: CASRGSGTGDRYEQYF

V: TRBV6-1
J: TRBJ2-7
CDR3: CASSESWGNPYEQYF

V: TRBV2
J: TRBJ2-7
CDR3: CAAGGQGARGEQYF

V: TRBV3-1/TRBV3-2
J: TRBJ2-3
CDR3: CASSPRTSGRGTQYF

V: TRBV7-8
J: TRBJ1-1
CDR3: CASSPSVSEAFF

V: TRBV6-1
J: TRBJ2-3
CDR3: CASSVGFPTFLSTDTQYF

V: TRBV10-3
J: TRBJ2-5
CDR3: CAISGGGGKETQYF

V: TRBV5-6
J: TRBJ2-1
CDR3: CASSPGTGGHGEQFF

V: TRBV27
J: TRBJ1-2
CDR3: CASSLFASSGDRTNYGYTF

V: TRBV30
J: TRBJ2-1
CDR3: CARPPRGGSYNEQFF

V: TRBV19
J: TRBJ2-7
CDR3: CASSPLNIGTDYEQYF

V: TRBV9
J: TRBJ1-2
CDR3: CASSVSQGGYTF